In this sample, the clone carrying this TCR beta chain turned up a few times. The antigen remains undetermined. TCRdb recomputed calls from the RT-PCR reads with MiXCR, one row per CDR3 protein. Among roughly 500,000 distinct CDR3 sequences listed, 15% to 20% were seen once. The entry originates in a study of response to subunit inactivated influenza vaccine. General study findings and limits: Authors suggested each seasonal flu vaccination may recruit only limited numbers of new T cells.

Trimming removed 8 bases from V and 3 bases from J; junction bases left unmatched: 4. Germline V gives CDR1 MNHNS, CDR2 SASEGT. This CDR3 is 13 amino acids long. The sequencing used CD4+ T cells sorted from PBMCs, collected about 24 months after vaccination. This clonotype was obtained from a man aged 45-69 years who received an inactivated influenza vaccine. The J gene is TRBJ2-1, the V gene TRBV6-1, with 7 bases aligning to TRBD2. In DNA form, the CDR3 reads TGTGCCAGCGGGGGGGACTACTACAATGAGCAGTTCTTC. It codes for CASGGDYYNEQFF.